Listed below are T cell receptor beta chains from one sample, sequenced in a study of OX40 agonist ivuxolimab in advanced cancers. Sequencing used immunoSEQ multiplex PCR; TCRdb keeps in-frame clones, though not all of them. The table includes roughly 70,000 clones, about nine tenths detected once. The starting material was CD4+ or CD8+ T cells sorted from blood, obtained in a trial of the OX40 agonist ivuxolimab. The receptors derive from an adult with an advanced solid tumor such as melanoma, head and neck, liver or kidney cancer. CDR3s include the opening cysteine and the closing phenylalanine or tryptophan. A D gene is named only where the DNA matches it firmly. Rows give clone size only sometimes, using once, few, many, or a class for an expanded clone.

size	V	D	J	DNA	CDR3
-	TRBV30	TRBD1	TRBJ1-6	TGTGCCTGGAGTGGGGAGGGGGCTCGTAGAGTGTCACCCCTCCACTTT	CAWSGEGARRVSPLHF
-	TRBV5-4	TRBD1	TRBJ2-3	TGTGCCAGCAGCTTCGAGGGACAGGGAACAGATACGCAGTATTTT	CASSFEGQGTDTQYF
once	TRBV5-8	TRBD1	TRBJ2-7	TGTGCCAGCAGCTTCTCCCGGACAGGGGTCTACGAGCAGTACTTC	CASSFSRTGVYEQYF
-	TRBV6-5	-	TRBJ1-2	TGTGCCAGCACCCCTGGACGCTCTCCCTATGGCTACACCTTC	CASTPGRSPYGYTF
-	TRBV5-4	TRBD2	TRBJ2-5	TGTGCCAGCAGCTTGGGAGGACTAGCGTCCAAGGGGGAGACCCAGTACTTC	CASSLGGLASKGETQYF
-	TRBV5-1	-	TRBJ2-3	TGCGCCAGCAGCTTGGTGGGCAGTTTTAGCACAGATACGCAGTATTTT	CASSLVGSFSTDTQYF
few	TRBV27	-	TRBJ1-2	TGTGCCAGCAGTTTGATGGGTAACTATGGCTACACCTTC	CASSLMGNYGYTF
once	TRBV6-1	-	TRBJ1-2	TGTGCCAGCAGTGCGAGGGCAGGCAACGCGTGGGGCTATGGCTACACCTTC	CASSARAGNAWGYGYTF
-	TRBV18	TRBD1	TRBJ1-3	TGTGCCAGCTCACCGGGACAGGGGGCGCAAGGAAACACCATATATTTT	CASSPGQGAQGNTIYF
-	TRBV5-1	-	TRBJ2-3	TGTGCCAGCAAACCTAGCTGGGTAGATACGCAGTATTTT	CASKPSWVDTQYF
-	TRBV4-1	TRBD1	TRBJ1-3	TGCGCCAGCAGCCAAGCCCCACAGGGGGCGAATGGAAACACCATATATTTT	CASSQAPQGANGNTIYF
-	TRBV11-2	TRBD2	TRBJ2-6	TGTGCCAGCAGCCAGAGCGGGGGCTCTGGGGCCAACGTCCTGACTTTC	CASSQSGGSGANVLTF
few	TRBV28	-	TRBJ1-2	TGTGCCAGCAGCCCTGGACAGCGGAACTATGGCTACACCTTC	CASSPGQRNYGYTF
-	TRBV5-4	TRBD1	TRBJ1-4	TGTGCCAGCAGCCAGGGGGTGGGTAATGAAAAACTGTTTTTT	CASSQGVGNEKLFF
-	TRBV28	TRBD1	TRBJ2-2	TGTGCCAGCTGGGACAGGTGGAACACCGGGGAGCTGTTTTTT	CASWDRWNTGELFF
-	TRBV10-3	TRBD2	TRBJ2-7	TGTGCCATCGGGTCGGGAGGACCGTACGAGCAGTACTTC	CAIGSGGPYEQYF
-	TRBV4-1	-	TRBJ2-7	TGCGCCAGCAGCCATAACAGGGACTACGAGCAGTACTTC	CASSHNRDYEQYF
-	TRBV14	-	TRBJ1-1	TGTGCCAGCAGCCAGGACATCCAGCGGCACACTGAAGCTTTCTTT	CASSQDIQRHTEAFF
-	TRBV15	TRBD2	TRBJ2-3	TGTGCCACCAGCCGAGAAGCGGGAGGTGGCACAGATACGCAGTATTTT	CATSREAGGGTDTQYF
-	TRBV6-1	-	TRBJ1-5	TGTGCCAGCGTTCGATCGAGCAATCAGCCCCAGCATTTT	CASVRSSNQPQHF
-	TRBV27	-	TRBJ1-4	TGTGCCAGCAGCTCCGCGGGGGCGACTAATGAAAAACTGTTTTTT	CASSSAGATNEKLFF
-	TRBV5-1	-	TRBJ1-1	TGCGCCAGCAGCTTAAGCGAACAGGGCAGGTTAGCTTTCTTT	CASSLSEQGRLAFF
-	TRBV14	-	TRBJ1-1	TGTGCCAGCAGCCAAGATAAACCCCGCGGAGGAGCTTTCTTT	CASSQDKPRGGAFF
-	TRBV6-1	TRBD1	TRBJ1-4	TGTGCCAGCAGACCCGGGACAGGGGGTGAAAAACTGTTTTTT	CASRPGTGGEKLFF
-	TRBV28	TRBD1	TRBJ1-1	TGTGCCAGCAGTGAGAGACAGGGGGTATGGGCTGAAGCTTTCTTT	CASSERQGVWAEAFF
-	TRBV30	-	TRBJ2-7	TGTGCATTGGGCGAGCAGTACTTC	CALGEQYF
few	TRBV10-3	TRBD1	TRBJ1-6	TGTGCCATCAGTGCTACCGGGACAGCAGTCTCGGGTAATTCACCCCTCCACTTT	CAISATGTAVSGNSPLHF
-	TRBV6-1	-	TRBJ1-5	TGTGCCAGCAGTGAAGCTCGGGGTACTCAGCCCCAGCATTTT	CASSEARGTQPQHF
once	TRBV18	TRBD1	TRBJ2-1	TGTGCCAGCTCAGAACAGGGGAACGAGCAGTTCTTC	CASSEQGNEQFF
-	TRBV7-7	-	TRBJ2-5	TGTGCTAGCAGCTCAACAGCCGGGGCGTCAGAGACCCAGTACTTC	CASSSTAGASETQYF
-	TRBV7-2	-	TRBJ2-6	TGTGCCAGCAGCTTAGCGGCCAGGGTTAGCTCTGGGGCCAACGTCCTGACTTTC	CASSLAARVSSGANVLTF